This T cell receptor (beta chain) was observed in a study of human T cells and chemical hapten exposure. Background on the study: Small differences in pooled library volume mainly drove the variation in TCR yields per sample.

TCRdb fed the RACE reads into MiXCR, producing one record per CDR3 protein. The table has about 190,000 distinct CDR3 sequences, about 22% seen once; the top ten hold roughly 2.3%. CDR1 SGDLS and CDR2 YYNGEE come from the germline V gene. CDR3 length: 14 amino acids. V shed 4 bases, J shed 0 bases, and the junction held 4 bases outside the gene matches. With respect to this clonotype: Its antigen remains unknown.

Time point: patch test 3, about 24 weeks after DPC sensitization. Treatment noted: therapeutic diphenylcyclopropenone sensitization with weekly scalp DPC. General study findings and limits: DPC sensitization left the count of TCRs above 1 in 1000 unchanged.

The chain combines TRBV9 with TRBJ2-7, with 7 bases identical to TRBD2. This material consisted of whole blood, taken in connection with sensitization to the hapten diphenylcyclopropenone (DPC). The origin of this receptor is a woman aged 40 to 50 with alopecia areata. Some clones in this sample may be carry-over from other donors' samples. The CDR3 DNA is TGTGCCAGCAGCCTGAGCGGGAACTCCTACGAGCAGTACTTC. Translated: CASSLSGNSYEQYF. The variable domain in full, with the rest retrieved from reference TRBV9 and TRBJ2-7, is DSGVTQTPKHLITATGQRVTLRCSPRSGDLSVYWYQQSLDQGLQFLIQYYNGEERAKGNILERFSAQQFPDLHSELNLSSLELGDSALYFCASSLSGNSYEQYFGPGTRLTVT.